Shown below are 30 T cell receptor beta chains from a single sample sequenced in a study of cytotoxic CD8 clonotypes in ibrutinib-treated CLL. Method: immunoSEQ multiplex PCR; TCRdb's copy keeps in-frame clones and lacks some. In the table there are about 140,000 clones, more than 85% of which are singletons. This sample comprised PBMCs, obtained after 12 months of ibrutinib treatment. The receptor source for this set is a human donor with chronic lymphocytic leukemia.

The chain is built from TRBV6-5 and TRBJ2-1; TRBD2 aligns across 7 bases. This CDR3 comprises 14 residues. Germline trimming cut 5 bases from V and 7 bases from J; bases unmatched to any gene: 8. The germline V gene has CDR1 MNHEY and CDR2 SVGAGI. The CDR3 DNA reads as TGTGCCAGCAGTCCCGTCAGCGGGATAAATGAGCAGTTCTTC. Translating gives CASSPVSGINEQFF.

This clone was seen only once. The genes are TRBV13 and TRBJ2-2, with unresolved D. Trimming shortened V by 0 bases and J by 1 base, and 6 bases separated the two germline ends. The length of the CDR3 is 15 residues. Germline assignment: CDR1 PRHDT and CDR2 FYEKMQ (reference sequence). The CDR3 DNA follows: TGTGCCAGCAGCTTAGGTCTTATGAACACCGGGGAGCTGTTTTTT. It codes for CASSLGLMNTGELFF.

The chain joins TRBV19 to TRBJ2-7; 11 bases fit TRBD2. The V gene end was trimmed by 7 bases and the J gene end by 8 bases; junction bases not matched to a gene: 7. Germline V gives CDR1 LNHDA, CDR2 SQIVND (reference sequence). The CDR3 is 13 amino acids. The CDR3 region has the DNA TGTGCCAGTACCGGGACTAGCGGCGCGCAGCAGTACTTC. It is translated as CASTGTSGAQQYF. Looking up the rest from reference TRBV19 and TRBJ2-7 gives the full variable domain: DGGITQSPKYLFRKEGQNVTLSCEQNLNHDAMYWYRQDPGQGLRLIYYSQIVNDFQKGDIAEGYSVSREKKESFPLTVTSAQKNPTAFYLCASTGTSGAQQYFGPGTRLTVT.

The chain combines TRBV7-8 with TRBJ1-1; D call uncertain. Trimming left V 3 bases short and J 3 bases short, with 8 bases between. The CDR3 has 13 residues. Germline CDR1 reads SGHVS; CDR2 reads FQNEAQ. In nucleotides, the CDR3 is TGTGCCAGCAGCTTGGGAGGGCACACTGAAGCTTTCTTT. Translation gives CASSLGGHTEAFF.

V and J are TRBV14 and TRBJ1-2; the D gene is possibly TRBD1 (6 bases). CDR3 size: 13 residues. With 7 bases removed from V and 7 bases from J, the gap between germline ends came to 16 bases. CDR1 is SGHDN and CDR2 is FVKESK in the germline V gene. The CDR3 coding sequence is TGTGCCAGCACCCAGGGGTTCTATCGTGGCTACACCTTC. Its translation: CASTQGFYRGYTF.

The V and J genes are TRBV19 and TRBJ2-2, with D possibly matching TRBD1 (6 bases). Trimming shortened V by 5 bases and J by 2 bases, and 12 bases separated the two germline ends. This CDR3 has 15 amino acids. CDR1 and CDR2 from the germline V gene are LNHDA and SQIVND (reference sequence). The CDR3 bases are TGTGCCAGTAGTCCCCGGACAGACAACACCGGGGAGCTGTTTTTT. It yields the protein CASSPRTDNTGELFF.

This chain connects TRBV19 to TRBJ1-3; D unresolved. CDR3 length: 13 residues. Deletions cut 3 bases from V and 7 bases from J, with 10 bases between. The germline V gene encodes CDR1 LNHDA and CDR2 SQIVND (reference sequence). CDR3 coding DNA: TGTGCCAGTAGTATTTCGGCCGAGAACACCATATATTTT. This codes for CASSISAENTIYF. Full variable domain (missing parts from reference TRBV19 and TRBJ1-3): DGGITQSPKYLFRKEGQNVTLSCEQNLNHDAMYWYRQDPGQGLRLIYYSQIVNDFQKGDIAEGYSVSREKKESFPLTVTSAQKNPTAFYLCASSISAENTIYFGEGSWLTVV.

This clone was seen a few times. The CDR3 sequence: CASSDRGQPQHF. The CDR3 nucleotides read TGTGCCAGTTCGGACAGGGGTCAGCCCCAGCATTTT. The J gene is TRBJ1-5, the V gene TRBV2; TRBD1 agrees at 9 bases. The CDR3 length is 12 residues. CDR1 SNHLY and CDR2 FYNNEI come from the germline V gene. Trimming at V came to 9 bases and at J to 6 bases, leaving 3 bases not matched to a gene.

This rearrangement joins TRBV10-3 to TRBJ2-3; 10 nucleotides match TRBD2. Trimming took 7 bases from V and 0 from J; bases not matched to a gene: 4. CDR1 is ENHRY, CDR2 SYGVKD, per germline. The CDR3 sequence is 15 residues long. The DNA of the CDR3 is TGTGCCATCACCGCTAGCGGGAGTAGCACAGATACGCAGTATTTT. As protein: CAITASGSSTDTQYF.

The V and J genes are TRBV6-5 and TRBJ2-7; D possibly matches TRBD1 or TRBD2 (5 bases each). Trimming took 4 bases from V and 2 from J, leaving 18 bases between them. The germline V gene encodes CDR1 MNHEY and CDR2 SVGAGI. The CDR3 contains 16 residues. CDR3 sequence (DNA): TGTGCCAGCAGTTCCCCCGGGACGCTGGGGACCTACGAGCAGTACTTC. Residues: CASSSPGTLGTYEQYF.

The genes are TRBV18 and TRBJ1-1, with D unclear. The length of the CDR3 is 14 residues. The germline gives CDR1 KGHSH, CDR2 LQKENI. V dropped 3 bases and J dropped 3 bases, with 11 bases sitting between them. The CDR3 region is CASSPQRVDTEAFF. The DNA for the CDR3 is TGTGCCAGCTCACCCCAAAGGGTCGACACTGAAGCTTTCTTT.

J is TRBJ1-5 and V is TRBV27, with 7 nucleotides matching TRBD1. The CDR3 extends over 12 amino acids. The germline V gene has CDR1 MNHEY and CDR2 SMNVEV (reference sequence). The V segment lost 7 bases and the J segment 5 bases; nucleotides outside the gene matches: 2. This CDR3 reads CASTQGDQPQHF. CDR3 DNA sequence: TGTGCCAGCACCCAGGGGGATCAGCCCCAGCATTTT.

This chain uses TRBV7-8 with TRBJ2-2, with unresolved D. CDR3 length: 12 residues. Germline CDR1 is SGHVS and CDR2 is FQNEAQ. V was pared by 5 bases and J by 8 bases, with 9 bases between. The CDR3 DNA reads as TGTGCCAGCAGCAACCTTGAGGGGGAGCTGTTTTTT. This encodes CASSNLEGELFF. Full variable domain (rest looked up from reference TRBV7-8 and TRBJ2-2): GAGVSQSPRYKVAKRGQDVALRCDPISGHVSLFWYQQALGQGPEFLTYFQNEAQLDKSGLPSDRFFAERPEGSVSTLKIQRTQQEDSAVYLCASSNLEGELFFGEGSRLTVL.

The CDR3 protein is CASSPAGARGPDTQYF. The CDR3 DNA follows: TGTGCCAGCAGCCCTGCCGGGGCGAGGGGACCAGATACGCAGTATTTT. The V and J genes are TRBV28 and TRBJ2-3; tentatively, D is TRBD1 or TRBD2 (5 bases each). Trimming removed 6 bases at V and 4 bases at J, with 20 bases between. The CDR3 loop spans 16 amino acids. The germline V gene encodes CDR1 MDHEN and CDR2 SYDVKM. Based on the CDR3 plus reference TRBV28 and TRBJ2-3, the full variable domain is DVKVTQSSRYLVKRTGEKVFLECVQDMDHENMFWYRQDPGLGLRLIYFSYDVKMKEKGDIPEGYSVSREKKERFSLILESASTNQTSMYLCASSPAGARGPDTQYFGPGTRLTVL.

The V and J genes are TRBV5-1 and TRBJ2-2, with D perhaps assigned TRBD1 or TRBD2 (5 bases each). In germline, CDR1 is SGHRS, CDR2 YFSETQ. The CDR3 runs to 13 residues. V lost 5 bases and J lost 7, with 12 bases in between. The CDR3 DNA sequence: TGCGCCAGCAGTGAGGGGCAGGGCGGGGAGCTGTTTTTT. It translates to CASSEGQGGELFF. Looking up the rest from reference TRBV5-1 and TRBJ2-2 gives the full variable domain: KAGVTQTPRYLIKTRGQQVTLSCSPISGHRSVSWYQQTPGQGLQFLFEYFSETQRNKGNFPGRFSGRQFSNSRSEMNVSTLELGDSALYLCASSEGQGGELFFGEGSRLTVL.

This chain joins TRBV19 and TRBJ2-3; D not certain. Looked up from germline, CDR1 is LNHDA and CDR2 is SQIVND (reference sequence). Trimming took 4 bases from V and 6 from J, leaving 8 bases between them. The CDR3 loop spans 12 amino acids. CDR3 bases: TGTGCCAGTAGTAGGGGTTACGATACGCAGTATTTT. Translating it yields CASSRGYDTQYF. The variable domain in full, completed from reference TRBV19 and TRBJ2-3, reads DGGITQSPKYLFRKEGQNVTLSCEQNLNHDAMYWYRQDPGQGLRLIYYSQIVNDFQKGDIAEGYSVSREKKESFPLTVTSAQKNPTAFYLCASSRGYDTQYFGPGTRLTVL.

The chain recombines TRBV7-3 with TRBJ2-1; D is unclear. The CDR3 spans 11 residues. Germline assignment: CDR1 SGHTA and CDR2 FQGTGA. The V end lost 5 bases, the J end lost 4 bases, and 3 bases lay between the germline ends. In nucleotides, the CDR3 is TGTGCCAGCAGCGCGTACAATGAGCAGTTCTTC. This encodes CASSAYNEQFF.

The chain has TRBV7-2 and TRBJ2-5, with 14 nucleotides matching TRBD2. This CDR3 comprises 17 residues. Germline CDR1 and CDR2: SGHTA and FQGNSA. V lost 5 bases to trimming and J lost 5 bases; unmatched junction nucleotides: 10. CDR3 in amino acids: CASSPSPGLAGAETQYF. The CDR3 DNA is TGTGCCAGCAGCCCTAGCCCGGGACTAGCGGGAGCGGAGACCCAGTACTTC.

V is TRBV28 and J is TRBJ2-3; D gene uncertain. This CDR3 is built from 14 residues. CDR1 and CDR2 from the germline V gene are MDHEN and SYDVKM. Trimming left V 3 bases short and J 3 bases short, with 10 bases between. In DNA, the CDR3 is TGTGCCAGCAGTTTTTTAAGGGTGACAGATACGCAGTATTTT. Protein sequence: CASSFLRVTDTQYF.

The V and J genes are TRBV4-2 and TRBJ2-1, with 10 bases fitting TRBD2. Germline loops: CDR1 LGHNA, CDR2 YNFKEQ. The CDR3 has 17 amino acids. The trim removed 0 bases at V and 10 bases at J, leaving 12 bases unmatched. The CDR3 here is CASSQDGASGSVREQFF. CDR3 nucleotide sequence: TGTGCCAGCAGCCAAGATGGGGCTAGCGGGAGTGTTAGAGAGCAGTTCTTC.

CDR3 loop: CATLPGQGEDEQYF. CDR3 coding DNA: TGTGCCACCCTACCGGGACAGGGGGAGGACGAGCAGTACTTC. V is TRBV28 and J is TRBJ2-7, with TRBD1 matching 11 bases. J gave up 5 bases and V 10 bases, and 10 bases lay outside the gene matches. The CDR3 contains 14 residues. The V gene's germline CDR1 is MDHEN and CDR2 SYDVKM.

This chain links TRBV28 with TRBJ2-3, with D hard to call. Trimming removed 3 bases at V and 0 bases at J, with 7 bases between. Germline CDR1 MDHEN, CDR2 SYDVKM. The CDR3 runs to 14 residues. The chain's CDR3 is CASSFGVSTDTQYF. The CDR3 bases are TGTGCCAGCAGTTTTGGCGTTAGCACAGATACGCAGTATTTT.

V usage is TRBV28 and J usage is TRBJ2-4; 10 nucleotides match TRBD2. This CDR3 spans 19 amino acids. J gave up 1 base and V 3 bases, and 12 bases lay outside the gene matches. Germline values: CDR1 MDHEN, CDR2 SYDVKM. CDR3 region: CASSFPTILAGSAKNIQYF. Written as DNA, the CDR3 is TGTGCCAGCAGTTTCCCTACAATACTAGCGGGGTCGGCCAAAAACATTCAGTACTTC.

CDR3 in DNA: TGTGCCAGCAGCTTGGGACAAAGCACAGATACGCAGTATTTT. It encodes CASSLGQSTDTQYF. J is TRBJ2-3 and V is TRBV7-2, with TRBD1 as a possible D gene (6 bases). This CDR3 comprises 14 residues. V was trimmed by 3 bases and J by 0 bases, leaving 7 bases between them. Germline CDR1 reads SGHTA; CDR2 reads FQGNSA.

Here the CDR3 DNA reads TGTGCCAGCAGTTTCTTCTCTGCCGAGGGGATCCACGAGCAGTACTTC. It translates to CASSFFSAEGIHEQYF. The chain has TRBV28 and TRBJ2-7; possibly TRBD1 or TRBD2 for D (5 bases each). Trimming shortened V by 3 bases and J by 5 bases, and 20 bases separated the two germline ends. Germline lookup yields CDR1 MDHEN and CDR2 SYDVKM. There are 16 residues in the CDR3. Looking up the rest from reference TRBV28 and TRBJ2-7 gives the full variable domain: DVKVTQSSRYLVKRTGEKVFLECVQDMDHENMFWYRQDPGLGLRLIYFSYDVKMKEKGDIPEGYSVSREKKERFSLILESASTNQTSMYLCASSFFSAEGIHEQYFGPGTRLTVT.

The chain uses TRBV25-1 and TRBJ1-5; TRBD1 is a possible D gene (6 bases). Germline CDR1 is MGHDK and CDR2 is SYGVNS. Trimming took 5 bases from V and 4 from J, leaving 12 bases between them. This CDR3 spans 14 amino acids. CDR3 nucleotides: TGTGCCAGCAGTCGGGGGCTCGGAAATCAGCCCCAGCATTTT. Amino acid sequence: CASSRGLGNQPQHF.

This clone was observed once. The chain has TRBV5-1 and TRBJ2-3; D is ambiguous. Trimming stripped 6 bases from V and 0 bases from J, with 8 bases between. Germline CDR1 and CDR2: SGHRS and YFSETQ. The CDR3 is 13 amino acids. For the CDR3, the DNA is TGCGCCAGCACCCCTTCTAGCACAGATACGCAGTATTTT. It encodes CASTPSSTDTQYF.

In DNA, the CDR3 is TGTGCCAGCAGTTCACTAGCGGGAGGTGTGAAGACCCAGTACTTC. Encoded protein: CASSSLAGGVKTQYF. This chain links TRBV6-5 with TRBJ2-5; the match to TRBD2 covers 12 bases. The germline gives CDR1 MNHEY, CDR2 SVGAGI. V shed 4 bases and J 6 bases; nucleotides not matched to a gene: 6. The CDR3 sequence is 15 residues long.

The gene calls are TRBV7-9 and TRBJ2-3, with D perhaps TRBD2 (5 bases). The CDR3 loop spans 14 amino acids. Trimming removed 2 bases from V and 6 bases from J, with 12 bases in between. Germline lookup yields CDR1 SEHNR and CDR2 FQNEAQ (reference sequence). DNA for the CDR3: TGTGCCAGCAGCTTAAGCGGTAATTCGGATACGCAGTATTTT. Amino acids: CASSLSGNSDTQYF.

This clone was seen only a few times. The CDR3 DNA follows: TGTGCCAGCAGCTTACCTGGAAACACCATATATTTT. Translation: CASSLPGNTIYF. The V call is TRBV7-9, the J call TRBJ1-3, with D unclear. The CDR3 totals 12 residues. The germline CDR1 and CDR2 sequences are SEHNR and FQNEAQ (reference sequence). The ends were cut back, 2 bases at V and 2 bases at J, with 1 base in the middle.